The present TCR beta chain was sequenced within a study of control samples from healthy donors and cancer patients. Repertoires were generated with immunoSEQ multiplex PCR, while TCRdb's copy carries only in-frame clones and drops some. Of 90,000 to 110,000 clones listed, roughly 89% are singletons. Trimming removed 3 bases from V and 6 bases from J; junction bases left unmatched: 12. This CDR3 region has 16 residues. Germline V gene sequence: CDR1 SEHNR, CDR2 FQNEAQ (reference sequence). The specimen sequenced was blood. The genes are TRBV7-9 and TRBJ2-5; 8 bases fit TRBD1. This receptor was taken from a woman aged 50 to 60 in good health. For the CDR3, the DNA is TGTGCCAGCAGCTTTCCTCCGGGACAGGCTCGTAAGACCCAGTACTTC. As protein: CASSFPPGQARKTQYF.